This TCR beta chain was captured in a study of technical replicates of blood from several donors. Only in-frame clones appear in the TCRdb table, and some are missing; sequencing was by immunoSEQ multiplex PCR. This repertoire shows roughly 80,000 clones, 85% to 95% found once; its top ten account for 0.4% to 0.45%. Germline CDR1 MNHEY, CDR2 SMNVEV (reference sequence). Trimming at V came to 2 bases and at J to 8 bases, leaving 7 bases not matched to a gene. The CDR3 has 14 amino acids. The V call is TRBV27, the J call TRBJ1-2; 8 bases are shared with TRBD1. The sample consisted of T cells isolated from PBMCs. This clonotype was obtained from a human donor in good health. The CDR3 DNA is TGTGCCAGCAGTTTAGCCGGACAGGGTCAAGGCTACACCTTC. Protein product: CASSLAGQGQGYTF.